A selection of T cell receptor beta chains follows, all from one sample in a study of cytotoxic CD8 clonotypes in ibrutinib-treated CLL. Data came from immunoSEQ multiplex PCR; TCRdb stores just in-frame clones and leaves some out. This table has about 160,000 clones, nearly 90% appearing once. This specimen consisted of PBMCs, obtained at disease progression, from a patient treated with ibrutinib. The receptors here all came from a human donor with chronic lymphocytic leukemia. The CDR3 runs from the conserved cysteine through the conserved F or W. D genes are given only for firm matches. Part of the rows lack a size; the others show once, few, many or a class for expanded clones.

>NA|TRBD1|TRBJ1-2|TRBV6-6
CASSYSTYRDSYGYTF
TGTGCCAGCAGTTACTCGACTTATCGGGACAGCTATGGCTACACCTTC
>NA|TRBD2|TRBJ2-7|TRBV7-2
CASSLALGTSGYEQYF
TGTGCCAGCAGCTTAGCCCTCGGGACTAGCGGTTACGAGCAGTACTTC
>NA|NA|TRBJ1-1|TRBV6-5
CASRPDRRHTEAFF
TGTGCCAGCAGACCTGACCGCCGGCACACTGAAGCTTTCTTT
>NA|NA|TRBJ1-1|TRBV12-5
CASGLSRTWATEAFF
TGTGCTAGTGGTTTGTCTCGGACGTGGGCAACTGAAGCTTTCTTT
>NA|TRBD2|TRBJ2-3|TRBV6-6
CASSPGLAGEIDTQYF
TGTGCCAGCAGTCCCGGACTAGCGGGAGAGATAGATACGCAGTATTTT
>NA|TRBD2|TRBJ2-1|TRBV7-3
CASSLTPSTSGTEQFF
TGTGCCAGCAGCTTAACCCCGTCGACTAGCGGGACGGAGCAGTTCTTC
>NA|NA|TRBJ2-5|TRBV5-4
CASSWGGKTQYF
TGTGCCAGCAGCTGGGGTGGGAAGACCCAGTACTTC
>NA|NA|TRBJ2-2|TRBV27
CASTLRGSGAAGELFF
TGTGCCAGCACTCTCCGGGGGAGTGGTGCGGCCGGGGAGCTGTTTTTT
>NA|TRBD2|TRBJ2-1|TRBV19
CASSPQTSGRMNEQFF
TGTGCCAGTAGTCCCCAGACTAGCGGGAGAATGAATGAGCAGTTCTTC
>NA|TRBD2|TRBJ2-3|TRBV6-1
CASSDLGGGRGTDTQYF
TGTGCCAGCAGTGACCTCGGGGGCGGGAGGGGAACAGATACGCAGTATTTT
>NA|NA|TRBJ2-1|TRBV16
CASSQSPTAHTYNEQFF
TGTGCCAGCAGCCAATCCCCGACAGCGCACACCTACAATGAGCAGTTCTTC
>NA|TRBD1|TRBJ2-4|TRBV11-3
CASSLGGGQGLAKNIQYF
TGTGCCAGCAGCTTGGGAGGGGGACAGGGATTAGCCAAAAACATTCAGTACTTC
>NA|NA|TRBJ2-3|TRBV27
CASQTGFFTDTQYF
TGTGCCAGCCAGACCGGATTCTTCACAGATACGCAGTATTTT
>NA|TRBD1|TRBJ2-5|TRBV7-2
CASSQPPDRGETQYF
TGTGCCAGCAGCCAACCGCCAGACAGGGGAGAGACCCAGTACTTC
>NA|NA|TRBJ2-3|TRBV9
CASSVASSTDTQYF
TGTGCCAGCAGCGTAGCGTCGAGCACAGATACGCAGTATTTT
>NA|TRBD1|TRBJ2-7|TRBV5-4
CASSSFLGQDYEQYF
TGTGCCAGCAGCTCCTTTTTAGGACAGGACTACGAGCAGTACTTC
>NA|TRBD2|TRBJ2-1|TRBV9
CASSGSRGTSANEQFF
TGTGCCAGCAGCGGTAGTCGGGGAACTAGCGCCAATGAGCAGTTCTTC
>few|TRBD2|TRBJ2-1|TRBV5-1
CASSLGLAGEGNEQFF
TGCGCCAGCAGCTTGGGACTAGCGGGAGAAGGAAATGAGCAGTTCTTC
>NA|NA|TRBJ1-4|TRBV5-1
CASKDGVAAEKLFF
TGCGCCAGCAAAGACGGGGTGGCGGCCGAAAAACTGTTTTTT
>NA|NA|TRBJ1-1|TRBV7-3
CASSSNGDTEAFF
TGTGCCAGCAGCTCCAATGGGGACACTGAAGCTTTCTTT
>NA|TRBD2|TRBJ2-7|TRBV30
CAWSNRVAVAGGEQYF
TGTGCCTGGAGTAACCGGGTGGCGGTAGCGGGAGGCGAGCAGTACTTC
>NA|NA|TRBJ2-7|TRBV7-2
CASSQHHEQYF
TGTGCCAGCAGCCAGCACCACGAGCAGTACTTC
>NA|NA|TRBJ1-3|TRBV28
CASRAGGWGNTIYF
TGTGCCAGCAGGGCAGGCGGCTGGGGAAACACCATATATTTT
>few|TRBD2|TRBJ2-3|TRBV29-1
CSVRNVSGRANTQYF
TGCAGCGTTCGTAATGTCAGCGGGAGGGCCAATACGCAGTATTTT
>few|NA|TRBJ2-7|TRBV15
CATSRDQGAYEQYF
TGTGCCACCAGCAGAGATCAGGGCGCCTACGAGCAGTACTTC